This T cell receptor (beta chain) is from a study of shared clonotypes between healthy human individuals (dated by TCRdb to 2018 to 2020). At the level of the whole study: The cohort included three men and a couple of women between 18 and 49 years of age. For each donor, CD4 naive and CD4 memory were each given three plates, CD8 naive was given two plates, and CD8 memory was given one plate. The study deeply sequenced blood TCR repertoires of about 5 healthy adults to estimate repertoire size and the extent of clonotype sharing between individuals. To increase sequencing depth and limit assay-specific biases, TCR repertoire library preparation and sequencing were carried out by different laboratories using diverse techniques. Between about 0.9 and 8.9 billion PBMCs per donor were obtained by leukapheresis.

On this clone: This clone's antigen is unknown. Per-base qualities were not stored, and no clone one base away is much larger.

TCR CDR3 regions were amplified from genomic DNA by multiplex PCR using the deep immunoSEQ assay. Extracted genomic DNA from each cell subset was distributed evenly across all wells of several immunoSEQ 96-well plates, and each plate was treated as a replicate. Each replicate PCR for sorted subsets received about 0.2 ug genomic DNA, equal to roughly 30,000 T cell genomes. The purified libraries were quantified using a Qubit 3.0 fluorometer, sized with a Bioanalyzer 2100, and then quantified again using the KAPA Library Quantification kit. A separate single-read 150-cycle Illumina NextSeq 550 flow cell was used to sequence each immunoSEQ 96-well plate. From the authors' description of their analysis: Because the immunoSEQ output included only junctional sequences and no quality scores, the filtering could not be the same as the filtering used for full-length reads. To assign V/J genes and CDR3, sequences were annotated using PyIR, a Python wrapper for IgBLAST v1.9, with IMGT germline references. Reads with weak V/J assignments (E-value above 1e-6), missing CDR3, stop codons, out-of-frame junctions, or ambiguous translated residues were removed. V3J clonotypes were defined as sequences sharing an identical inferred V gene, J gene, and CDR3 amino acid sequence. Percentage overlap between repertoires was calculated by dividing the number of shared unique clonotypes by the size of the smaller repertoire. Repertoire richness was assessed with RTK rarefaction, the Chao1 estimator, and Recon v2.1 estimates of unobserved clonotypes. For all TCRbeta clonotypes obtained by the gDNA method from several donors, generation probabilities were computed with OLGA. Entries here come from immuneACCESS through TCRdb and include only in-frame sequences with V and J called. Some clones fail to appear in such tables; in the studies checked, an unresolved V gene covers under half of the shortfall, and the cause of the remainder is unknown. V, J and clone size are taken as reported in that table, and D and trimming were inferred from the DNA itself. The sample profile shows about 2.4 million clones; over 85% of them were found once. The top ten clonotypes cover more than 0.35% of the sample.

V drops 0 bases and J drops 4 bases, leaving 14 bases in between. The CDR3, from cysteine to phenylalanine, totals 16 residues. Only the CDR3 part of the read is kept: 48 bases, read in frame from the first base. CDR1 and CDR2 (SGHDT, YYEEEE) derive from the germline V gene. The donors were healthy, HIV-negative adults with no recently reported acute infections or vaccinations. All donors were Caucasian adults living in Nashville, Tennessee, USA. CD4+ T cells were enriched through magnetic negative selection, after which naive cells were positively selected on CD45RA and the remaining negative fraction served as the memory subset. Blood was obtained by leukapheresis, after which PBMCs were separated by Ficoll-Histopaque density gradient centrifugation and cryopreserved in liquid nitrogen vapor phase. Analytical flow cytometry was used to check the purity and quantity of every magnetically sorted T cell population. Each sorted fraction had its genomic DNA isolated and then quantified by UV absorbance on a Nanodrop 2000c.

Overall study outcomes, separate from this receptor: Rarefaction of sorted-subset datasets indicated incomplete sequencing despite the large sequencing depth. Only blood was sampled, and tissue TCR repertoires likely differ from those in blood. Across several donors, about 5.2% of naive CD4, more than 3% of naive CD8, 2.3% of memory CD4, and over 0.35% of memory CD8 clonotypes were shared. Compared with non-shared clonotypes, clonotypes shared by all four sorted-subset donors had higher generation probabilities. Pairwise subsampling indicated that sequencing depth was expected to affect the degree of clonotype sharing among donors. Because the study included only a small number of donors, the genetic and exposure-history diversity represented was limited. Naive subsets generally had larger estimated clonotype richness than memory subsets.

The chain is encoded by TRBV5-6 joined to TRBJ2-1; a tentative D call is TRBD2 (6 bases match). The origin of this receptor is a man in his late teens or twenties in good health. Some clones in this sample may be carry-over from other donors' samples. The sample consisted of naive CD4+ T cells from PBMCs. This specimen's cell subset or site label, interpreted: CD45RA+ positively selected. The DNA reads as follows: TGTGCCAGCAGCTTGGGGATCGGGGAGGCATACAATGAGCAGTTCTTC. Its coded protein is CASSLGIGEAYNEQFF.